This T cell receptor beta chain was observed in a study of shared clonotypes between healthy human individuals. Study context: The cohort had two women and three men, ages 18 to 49. Every donor yielded three CD4 naive, three CD4 memory, two CD8 naive and one CD8 memory plate. Study observations and caveats: Large depth notwithstanding, sorted-subset sequencing proved incomplete by rarefaction.

This clone was detected many times. Its antigen remains unidentified. TCRdb keeps only in-frame clones here, not all; method: immunoSEQ multiplex PCR. The sample includes 740,000 or so clones, around three quarters of them seen just once. The sample was memory CD4+ T cells sorted from blood. As for subset: CD45RA-negative fraction. The sequence came from a woman in her twenties or thirties in good health.

Written as DNA, the CDR3 is TGTGCCAGCAGTGAAGGACTAGATCGGACCGGGGAGCTGTTTTTT. Translation: CASSEGLDRTGELFF. The chain has TRBV6-4 and TRBJ2-2; 7 positions agree with TRBD2. Germline V gene lookup returns CDR1 MRHNA and CDR2 SNTAGT. V was pared by 3 bases and J by 5 bases, with 6 bases of the junction left unmatched. This CDR3 comprises 15 residues.